Following are 32 T cell receptor beta chains from one sample sequenced in a study of blood T cell repertoires in COVID-19. Only in-frame clones appear in the TCRdb table, and some are missing; sequencing was by immunoSEQ multiplex PCR. Among about 250,000 clones listed, more than 70% were seen once. Material for sequencing was peripheral blood. The receptors stem from a man aged 35-49 years with active or convalescent COVID-19.

V and J are TRBV5-1 and TRBJ1-5, with D unclear. This CDR3 has 15 amino acids. V was shortened by 0 bases and J by 5 bases, with 12 bases between the two germline ends. Germline values: CDR1 SGHRS, CDR2 YFSETQ. The CDR3 loop is CASSLGTGSHQPQHF. CDR3 bases: TGCGCCAGCAGCTTGGGGACCGGGAGTCATCAGCCCCAGCATTTT.

The chain recombines TRBV24-1 with TRBJ2-1; 10 bases line up with TRBD2. The CDR3 extends over 14 amino acids. With 3 bases clipped from V and 9 bases from J, the junction kept 4 bases outside the gene matches. Germline V lookup: CDR1 KGHDR, CDR2 SFDVKD. CDR3 residues: CATSDPPSGSEQFF. Written as DNA, the CDR3 is TGTGCCACCAGTGATCCCCCTAGCGGGAGTGAGCAGTTCTTC.

The genes are TRBV11-2 and TRBJ2-7, with TRBD2 matching over 11 bases. The CDR3 runs to 16 residues. The trim removed 5 bases at V and 0 bases at J, leaving 6 bases unmatched. Germline V gene data show CDR1 as SGHAT and CDR2 as FQNNGV. CDR3 bases: TGTGCCAGCAGCCCAGGGACTAGCGGCACCTCCTACGAGCAGTACTTC. Protein product: CASSPGTSGTSYEQYF.

This chain connects TRBV6-5 to TRBJ2-7; 12 nucleotides align to TRBD2. The CDR3 loop spans 16 amino acids. V lost 0 bases to trimming and J lost 3 bases; unmatched junction nucleotides: 3. Germline CDR1 MNHEY, CDR2 SVGAGI. The CDR3 DNA reads TGTGCCAGCAGTTACTCGACTAGCGGGGGACACTACGAGCAGTACTTC. This gives the protein CASSYSTSGGHYEQYF.

This clone was counted between two and nine times. This chain uses TRBV9 with TRBJ1-6; perhaps TRBD1 as D (6 bases). Germline CDR1 SGDLS, CDR2 YYNGEE. V was cut by 0 bases and J by 7 bases, with 14 bases left in between. The CDR3 is 16 residues long. The CDR3, as DNA: TGTGCCAGCAGCGTAGATACAGGGTCAATCAATTCACCCCTCCACTTT. Its translation is CASSVDTGSINSPLHF.

This clone has more than one count but fewer than ten. V and J are TRBV10-3 and TRBJ1-2; 8 nucleotides match TRBD1. Per the germline V gene, CDR1 is ENHRY and CDR2 is SYGVKD. The V and J ends lost 4 bases and 6 bases, in that order; junction bases with no gene match: 7. The CDR3 contains 14 residues. The CDR3 nucleotides are TGTGCCATCAGTGGAACAGGGGGAGTCGATGGCTACACCTTC. Encoded protein: CAISGTGGVDGYTF.

The V and J genes are TRBV9 and TRBJ2-2; 9 bases fit TRBD1. The CDR3 contains 15 residues. V lost 4 bases to trimming and J lost 5 bases; unmatched junction nucleotides: 6. The germline CDR1 and CDR2 sequences are SGDLS and YYNGEE. CDR3 DNA: TGTGCCAGCAGCCCTAGGACAGGGGCGACCGGGGAGCTGTTTTTT. Encoded protein: CASSPRTGATGELFF.

The genes are TRBV5-1 and TRBJ1-1, with D maybe TRBD1 (6 bases). Trimming took 5 bases from V and 4 from J, leaving 15 bases between them. Germline CDR1 SGHRS, CDR2 YFSETQ. CDR3 length equals 14 residues. The CDR3 loop is CASREMGATTEAFF. For the CDR3, the DNA is TGCGCCAGCAGGGAGATGGGGGCAACCACTGAAGCTTTCTTT.

The chain recombines TRBV4-3 with TRBJ2-3, with 9 bases identical to TRBD2. The CDR3 contains 17 residues. J gave up 2 bases and V 1 base, and 7 bases lay outside the gene matches. CDR1 is LGHNA and CDR2 is YSLEER in the germline V gene. The CDR3 sequence: CASSQGVAGALTDTQYF. Here the CDR3 DNA reads TGCGCCAGCAGCCAAGGGGTAGCGGGGGCCCTCACAGATACGCAGTATTTT.

The chain joins TRBV5-4 to TRBJ2-1, with 9 bases matching TRBD2. Germline trimming cut 4 bases from V and 2 bases from J; bases unmatched to any gene: 7. This CDR3 has 16 amino acids. CDR1 SGHNT and CDR2 YYREEE come from the germline V gene (reference sequence). The CDR3 sequence is CASSRGGEWTYNEQFF. The CDR3, as DNA: TGTGCCAGCAGCCGCGGGGGGGAGTGGACCTACAATGAGCAGTTCTTC.

This clone was detected only a few times. Other DNA sequences in this sample translate to the same CDR3. The genes are TRBV12-3 or TRBV12-4 and TRBJ1-6, with D tentatively TRBD1 (6 bases). This CDR3 region has 13 residues. Between the trimmed V and J ends, which lost 6 bases and 8 bases, there was a span of 11 bases. The chain's CDR3 is CASSKNRDSPLHF. The CDR3 nucleotides read TGTGCCAGCAGCAAAAACAGGGATTCACCCCTCCACTTT.

About this clone: Sequence at one end of the junction differs from germline and may be a read error. V is TRBV12-5 and J is TRBJ1-3; D uncertain. Germline values: CDR1 LGHNT, CDR2 FRNRAP. CDR3 size: 13 residues. The CDR3 DNA follows: TGTGCTAGTGGTTTGCCACTGGTCCCGCTGAAGCATTTT. Its protein is CASGLPLVPLKHF.

For the CDR3, the DNA is TGTGCCACCAGTGGCCCAGGATATAGCAATCAGCCCCAGCATTTT. This encodes CATSGPGYSNQPQHF. The chain is built from TRBV24-1 and TRBJ1-5; unclear D gene. CDR1 KGHDR and CDR2 SFDVKD come from the germline V gene. This CDR3 is built from 15 residues. Trimming pared 5 bases from V and 0 bases from J, leaving 10 bases between.

With respect to this clone: Within the sample, other DNA sequences also encode this same CDR3. The chain employs TRBV14 and TRBJ1-2, with D possibly TRBD1 on 5 matching bases. V lost 1 base and J lost 2, with 5 bases in between. This CDR3 contains 13 residues. The V gene's germline CDR1 is SGHDN and CDR2 FVKESK. CDR3 nucleotides: TGTGCCAGCAGCCAAGGACAGAACTATGGCTACACCTTC. It yields the protein CASSQGQNYGYTF.

V usage is TRBV10-3 and J usage is TRBJ2-3, with D perhaps TRBD1 (6 bases). Trimming took 0 bases from V and 4 from J, leaving 8 bases between them. The V gene's germline CDR1 is ENHRY and CDR2 SYGVKD. This CDR3 spans 14 amino acids. CDR3 bases: TGTGCCATCAGTGAGTCGAGGGGGTCAGATACGCAGTATTTT. Translating it yields CAISESRGSDTQYF.

This chain uses TRBV30 with TRBJ2-3, with D possibly TRBD1 on 6 matching bases. The CDR3 is made up of 15 amino acids. Trimming took off 3 bases at V and 0 bases at J, with 13 bases between the two ends. The germline V gene encodes CDR1 GTSNPN and CDR2 SVGIG (reference sequence). The CDR3 spells CAWSLRQGSTDTQYF. The CDR3 DNA is TGTGCCTGGAGCCTTCGTCAGGGGAGCACAGATACGCAGTATTTT.

This clone came up a few times. The genes are TRBV5-3 and TRBJ1-3, with D unclear. Being an ORF, TRBV5-3 has a function that is uncertain. V shed 2 bases and J shed 4 bases, with 16 bases lying between them. There are 16 residues in the CDR3. The CDR3 region is CARSFSPVSKGNTIYF. The CDR3 DNA sequence: TGTGCCAGAAGCTTCTCCCCGGTATCGAAAGGAAACACCATATATTTT.

The chain couples TRBV6-2 or TRBV6-3 to TRBJ2-3; 9 bases line up with TRBD1. Per germline, CDR1 MNHEY and CDR2 SVGEGT. The junction had 1 base not matched to a gene; V was cut back by 0 bases and J by 0 bases. The CDR3 runs 16 residues. The chain's CDR3 is CASSYSGQGSTDTQYF. CDR3 nucleotides: TGTGCCAGCAGTTACTCGGGACAGGGTAGCACAGATACGCAGTATTTT.

In its sample, this clone was seen a few times. The J gene is TRBJ1-5, the V gene TRBV30, with a possible D match to TRBD1 (6 bases). There are 13 residues in the CDR3. Germline-derived CDR1 and CDR2 are GTSNPN and SVGIG (reference sequence). V dropped 4 bases and J dropped 2 bases, with 9 bases sitting between them. The CDR3 protein is CAWTKGGNQPQHF. The CDR3 DNA sequence: TGTGCCTGGACCAAGGGGGGCAATCAGCCCCAGCATTTT.

This chain links TRBV7-2 with TRBJ2-2, with unresolved D. V lost 1 base, J lost 0 bases, and 9 bases lay in between. CDR1 is SGHTA and CDR2 is FQGNSA in the germline V gene. The CDR3 totals 16 residues. The CDR3: CASSLVGYPNTGELFF. CDR3 DNA sequence: TGTGCCAGCAGCTTAGTGGGCTACCCGAACACCGGGGAGCTGTTTTTT.

This clone was found once. The V and J genes are TRBV28 and TRBJ1-6; D may be TRBD1 (5 bases). There are 18 residues in the CDR3. The germline V gene has CDR1 MDHEN and CDR2 SYDVKM. Trimming pared 5 bases from V and 2 bases from J, leaving 19 bases between. Written as DNA, the CDR3 is TGTGCCAGCAGTCGAAACTCTGACAGTGATCCCTATAATTCACCCCTCCACTTT. Translated, it gives CASSRNSDSDPYNSPLHF. The full variable domain, with the rest looked up from reference TRBV28 and TRBJ1-6, is DVKVTQSSRYLVKRTGEKVFLECVQDMDHENMFWYRQDPGLGLRLIYFSYDVKMKEKGDIPEGYSVSREKKERFSLILESASTNQTSMYLCASSRNSDSDPYNSPLHFGNGTRLTVT.

This clone has only one observation. The chain has TRBV2 and TRBJ2-3; no reliable D call. Germline values: CDR1 SNHLY, CDR2 FYNNEI. The CDR3 covers 13 residues. Trimming stripped 5 bases from V and 0 bases from J, with 6 bases between. CDR3 sequence reads: CASSFESTDTQYF. DNA of the CDR3: TGTGCCAGCAGTTTTGAGAGCACAGATACGCAGTATTTT.

The rearrangement uses TRBV29-1 and TRBJ1-4; 7 nucleotides agree with TRBD1. Germline lookup yields CDR1 SQVTM and CDR2 ANQGSEA. The CDR3 is 15 residues long. Trimming at V came to 6 bases and at J to 0 bases, leaving 7 bases not matched to a gene. CDR3 DNA: TGCAGCGTGAGACGCGGGACAGCAACTAATGAAAAACTGTTTTTT. It is translated as CSVRRGTATNEKLFF.

V and J are TRBV11-3 and TRBJ1-3, with a weak D call TRBD1 (5 bases). V lost 1 base and J lost 0, with 7 bases in between. The CDR3 spans 15 residues. Germline V gives CDR1 SGHNT, CDR2 YENEEA. CDR3 amino acids: CASSLGDSSGNTIYF. CDR3 coding DNA: TGTGCCAGCAGCTTAGGGGACTCCTCTGGAAACACCATATATTTT.

V is TRBV7-9 and J is TRBJ1-6; the D is unclear. Germline V gene sequence: CDR1 SEHNR, CDR2 FQNEAQ (reference sequence). The V end was cut by 8 bases, the J end by 7 bases, with 18 bases between. The CDR3 totals 15 residues. The CDR3 DNA follows: TGTGCCAGCGGAACCGGGTCCAACAAAAATTCACCCCTCCACTTT. Translation: CASGTGSNKNSPLHF.

The CDR3 loop is CASSDRVKDEQYF. The CDR3 coding sequence is TGCGCCAGCAGTGACAGGGTAAAGGACGAGCAGTACTTC. This chain connects TRBV10-1 to TRBJ2-7, with D tentatively TRBD1 (5 bases). Deletions cut 3 bases from V and 5 bases from J, with 11 bases between. This CDR3 is 13 amino acids long. Germline V gene data show CDR1 as WNHNN and CDR2 as SYGVQD (reference sequence).

This chain joins TRBV7-3 and TRBJ2-3, with TRBD1 identical over 9 bases. The CDR3 length is 14 residues. J gave up 6 bases and V 4 bases, and 5 bases lay outside the gene matches. The germline gives CDR1 SGHTA, CDR2 FQGTGA. CDR3 loop: CASSSTGGFDTQYF. Here the CDR3 DNA reads TGTGCCAGCAGCTCGACAGGGGGATTTGATACGCAGTATTTT.

V gene TRBV30 combines with J gene TRBJ1-1; D is possibly TRBD1 (6 bases). Trimming cost V 5 bases and J 2 bases, with 9 bases left between them. Germline CDR1 GTSNPN, CDR2 SVGIG (reference sequence). This CDR3 is 12 amino acids long. The CDR3 DNA sequence: TGTGCCTGGCGACAGGTCAACACTGAAGCTTTCTTT. It is translated as CAWRQVNTEAFF.

The chain links TRBV5-1 to TRBJ1-1; perhaps TRBD1 as D (6 bases). V was clipped by 5 bases and J by 5 bases, with 19 bases between them. From germline, CDR1 is SGHRS and CDR2 YFSETQ. The CDR3 is made up of 15 amino acids. The CDR3 region is CASSDERRGATEAFF. CDR3 DNA sequence: TGCGCCAGCAGTGACGAAAGACGGGGGGCAACTGAAGCTTTCTTT.

In regard to this clone: Other DNA sequences of this sample code for an identical CDR3. The rearrangement links TRBV6-2 or TRBV6-3 to TRBJ1-1; weak D call: TRBD1 (5 bases). The CDR3 covers 13 residues. Trimming pared 5 bases from V and 0 bases from J, leaving 7 bases between. CDR1 is MNHEY and CDR2 is SVGEGT in the germline V gene. In DNA form, the CDR3 reads TGTGCCAGCAGTCCGACAGTGAACACTGAAGCTTTCTTT. As protein: CASSPTVNTEAFF.

The J gene is TRBJ2-7, the V gene TRBV11-3, with 8 bases that match TRBD2. This CDR3 is 14 amino acids long. Trimming removed 1 base from V and 5 bases from J; junction bases left unmatched: 4. In germline, CDR1 is SGHNT, CDR2 YENEEA. CDR3 DNA sequence: TGTGCCAGCAGCTTAGTCGCGGGACTAGACGAGCAGTACTTC. Translated: CASSLVAGLDEQYF.

The genes are TRBV29-1 and TRBJ2-7, with D tentatively TRBD1 (6 bases). The germline CDR1 and CDR2 sequences are SQVTM and ANQGSEA. This CDR3 contains 14 residues. V was pared by 3 bases and J by 2 bases, with 14 bases between. The CDR3 loop reads CSVDGGSGTYEQYF. DNA of the CDR3: TGCAGCGTTGATGGGGGCAGTGGCACCTACGAGCAGTACTTC.